The T cell receptor beta chain described here comes from a study of T cells in Graves' hyperthyroidism and ophthalmopathy. V gave up 2 bases and J gave up 3 bases; unmatched junction bases: 5. Per the germline V gene, CDR1 is ENHRY and CDR2 is SYGVKD. This CDR3 has 16 amino acids. Diagnosing involved the use of clinical symptoms, serum thyroxine and TRAb, thyroid ultrasound and orbital computed tomography. RNA transcripts yielded amplified TCR beta CDR3 regions. The HTBI primer set drove a first-round RT-PCR of the TCR CDR3. TCRdb itself ran the multiplex PCR reads through MiXCR, one entry per CDR3 protein. This table has some 600,000 distinct CDR3 sequences, about 15% appearing once. In this sample, this clonotype turned up many times.

The clonotype comes from a woman younger than 45 with Graves' hyperthyroidism that later progressed to Graves' ophthalmopathy. The sample taken for sequencing was blood. The chain employs TRBV10-3 and TRBJ2-2, with 8 bases matching TRBD1. Here the CDR3 DNA reads TGTGCCATCAGTGAGCGGACAGGGTGGGACACCGGGGAGCTGTTTTTT. Protein product: CAISERTGWDTGELFF.